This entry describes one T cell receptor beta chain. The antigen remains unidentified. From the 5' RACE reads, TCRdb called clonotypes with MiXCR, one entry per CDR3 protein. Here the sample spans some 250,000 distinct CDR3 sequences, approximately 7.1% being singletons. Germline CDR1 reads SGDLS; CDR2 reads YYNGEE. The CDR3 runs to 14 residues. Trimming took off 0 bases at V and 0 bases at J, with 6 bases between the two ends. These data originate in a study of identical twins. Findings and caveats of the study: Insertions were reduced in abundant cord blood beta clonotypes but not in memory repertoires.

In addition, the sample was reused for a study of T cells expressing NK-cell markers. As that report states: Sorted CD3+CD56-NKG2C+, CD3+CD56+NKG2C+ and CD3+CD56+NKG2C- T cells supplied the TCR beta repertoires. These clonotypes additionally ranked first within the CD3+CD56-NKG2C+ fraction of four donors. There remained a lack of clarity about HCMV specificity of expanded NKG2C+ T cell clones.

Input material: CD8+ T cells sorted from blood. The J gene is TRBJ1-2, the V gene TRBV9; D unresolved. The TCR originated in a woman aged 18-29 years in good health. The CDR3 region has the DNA TGTGCCAGCAGCGTAGGTGAAGCTAACTATGGCTACACCTTC. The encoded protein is CASSVGEANYGYTF.